The rows below give T cell receptor beta chains drawn from one sample of a study of human T cells and chemical hapten exposure. TCRdb processed the RACE reads anew with MiXCR; each CDR3 protein has one entry. The table includes tens of thousands of distinct CDR3 sequences, around 12% detected once. The sequenced sample was whole blood, obtained in connection with sensitization to the hapten diphenylcyclopropenone (DPC). The receptors come from a woman between 40 and 55 years old with alopecia areata. Some clones in this sample may be carry-over from other donors' samples. Both conserved end residues are part of each CDR3. The order of the fields is V gene, J gene, clone size, CDR3 protein. Clone size appears in some rows only: once, few, many, or a class for an expanded clone.

TRBV5-1	TRBJ1-4	few	CASRGGQREKLFF
TRBV7-9	TRBJ2-1	many	CASSLVVQDNEQFF
TRBV6-1	TRBJ2-7	many	CASSESSSYEQYF
TRBV7-2	TRBJ2-5	many	CASSSTSGRTGTQYF
TRBV29-1	TRBJ2-2	NA	CSALRTGELFF
TRBV12-3/TRBV12-4	TRBJ1-4	few	CASSPPGRPDEKLFF
TRBV7-9	TRBJ2-5	NA	CASSLLGIGQETQYF
TRBV28	TRBJ1-5	many	CASSETGLDQPQHF
TRBV4-1	TRBJ2-3	many	CASSQVFGSTDTQYF
TRBV5-1	TRBJ2-2	many	CASSLVAGKAGELFF
TRBV2	TRBJ1-4	few	CASSEALGGPAANEKLFF
TRBV3-1	TRBJ2-1	many	CASSLWERGNEQFF
TRBV12-3/TRBV12-4	TRBJ2-1	NA	CASTRDSNYNEQFF
TRBV20-1	TRBJ2-1	many	CSAPKSRGEQFF
TRBV2	TRBJ2-7	many	CARPGGNDDEQYF
TRBV3-1	TRBJ2-7	many	CASSQRASLYEQYF
TRBV12-2	TRBJ2-2	many	CASRLIGYDTGELFF
TRBV9	TRBJ1-6	NA	CASSVATGRGDSPLHF
TRBV11-2	TRBJ2-1	many	CASSAIPGLAIYNEQFF
TRBV29-1	TRBJ2-3	many	CSVEGEGTDTQYF
TRBV7-2	TRBJ2-4	NA	CASSSRGGIQYF
TRBV28	TRBJ2-7	NA	CASSLVTGYEQYF
TRBV28	TRBJ1-4	NA	CASSMPAGRSTNEKLFF
TRBV7-7	TRBJ2-2	many	CASSPRGGTGELFF
TRBV6-5	TRBJ2-7	few	CASSYTHLVAGAEEQYF
TRBV3-1	TRBJ1-5	NA	CASSQGWVNQPQHF
TRBV20-1	TRBJ2-2	many	CSARESGRDTGELFF
TRBV7-2	TRBJ2-5	many	CASSSSLAEETQYF
TRBV20-1	TRBJ2-1	many	CSARKGPSSYNEQFF
TRBV5-1	TRBJ2-7	many	CASSGEWGSYEQYF
TRBV7-2	TRBJ2-3	few	CASSLGSADTQYF
TRBV4-2	TRBJ2-5	many	CASSQEESSQETQYF
TRBV29-1	TRBJ2-3	few	CSVDRAYTDTQYF
TRBV12-3/TRBV12-4	TRBJ1-3	few	CASSFWTSGNTIYF
TRBV18	TRBJ2-3	many	CASSPPASGNTDTQYF
TRBV30	TRBJ1-1	many	CAWSGAMNTEAFF
TRBV20-1	TRBJ2-3	many	CSASYRRGDTQYF
TRBV7-2	TRBJ2-5	few	CASSFASGLETQYF
TRBV29-1	TRBJ1-1	many	CSVKSEFNTEAFF
TRBV7-9	TRBJ2-5	few	CASSPGTNQETQYF
TRBV18	TRBJ2-2	many	CASSPRQPNTGELFF
TRBV7-2	TRBJ2-2	few	CASSLGSGNTGELFF
TRBV28	TRBJ2-7	few	CASSSAESSYEQYF
TRBV28	TRBJ1-1	NA	CATKGTANTEAFF
TRBV2	TRBJ2-1	few	CASKGGLHEQFF
TRBV6-4	TRBJ2-3	NA	CASSGLCTDTQYF
TRBV20-1	TRBJ2-3	many	CSAAKPGVHSSTDTQYF